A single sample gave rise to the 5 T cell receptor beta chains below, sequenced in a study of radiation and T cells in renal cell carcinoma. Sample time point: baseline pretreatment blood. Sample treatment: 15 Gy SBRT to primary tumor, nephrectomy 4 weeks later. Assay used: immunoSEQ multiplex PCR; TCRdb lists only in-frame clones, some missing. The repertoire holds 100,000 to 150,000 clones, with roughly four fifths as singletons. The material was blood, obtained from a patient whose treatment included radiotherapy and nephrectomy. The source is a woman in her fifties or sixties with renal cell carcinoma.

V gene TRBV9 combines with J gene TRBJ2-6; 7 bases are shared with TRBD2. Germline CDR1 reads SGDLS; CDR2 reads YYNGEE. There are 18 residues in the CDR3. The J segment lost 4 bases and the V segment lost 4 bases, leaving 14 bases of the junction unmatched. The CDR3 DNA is TGTGCCAGCAGCCTAAAAGTGGTAGCGGGTGCCGGGGCCAACGTCCTGACTTTC. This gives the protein CASSLKVVAGAGANVLTF.

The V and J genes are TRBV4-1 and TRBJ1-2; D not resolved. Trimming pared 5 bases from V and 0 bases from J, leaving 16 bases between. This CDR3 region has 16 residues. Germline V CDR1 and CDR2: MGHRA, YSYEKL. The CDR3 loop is CASSYSEYGSNYGYTF. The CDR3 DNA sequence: TGCGCCAGCAGCTACTCGGAGTACGGTTCTAACTATGGCTACACCTTC.

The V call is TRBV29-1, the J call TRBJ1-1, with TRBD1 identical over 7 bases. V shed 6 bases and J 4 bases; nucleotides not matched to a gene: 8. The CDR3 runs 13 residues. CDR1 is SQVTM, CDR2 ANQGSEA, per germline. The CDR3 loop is CSVRRSGGTEAFF. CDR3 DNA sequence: TGCAGCGTACGTCGATCAGGGGGCACTGAAGCTTTCTTT.

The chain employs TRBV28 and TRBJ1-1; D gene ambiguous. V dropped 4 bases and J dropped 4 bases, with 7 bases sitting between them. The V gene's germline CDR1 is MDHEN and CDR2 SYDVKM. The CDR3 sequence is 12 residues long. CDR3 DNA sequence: TGTGCCAGCAGTTCTTTTGGCACTGAAGCTTTCTTT. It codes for CASSSFGTEAFF.

This CDR3 is CASSLRYEQYF. For the CDR3, the DNA is TGTGCCAGCAGCTTACGGTACGAGCAGTACTTC. The chain couples TRBV7-2 to TRBJ2-7; D unresolved. Trimming took 2 bases from V and 4 from J, leaving 3 bases between them. This CDR3 is 11 amino acids long. Per the germline V gene, CDR1 is SGHTA and CDR2 is FQGNSA.